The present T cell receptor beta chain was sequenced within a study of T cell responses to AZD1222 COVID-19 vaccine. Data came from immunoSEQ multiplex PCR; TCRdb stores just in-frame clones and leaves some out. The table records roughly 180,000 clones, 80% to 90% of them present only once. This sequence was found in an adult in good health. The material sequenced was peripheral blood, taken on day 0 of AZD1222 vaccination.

The CDR3 reads CASSPSRGQETQYF. The DNA of the CDR3 is TGCGCCAGCAGCCCCTCGAGGGGGCAAGAGACCCAGTACTTC. This chain uses TRBV4-1 with TRBJ2-5, with D perhaps matching TRBD1 (6 bases). The CDR3 contains 14 residues. The ends were cut back, 4 bases at V and 2 bases at J, with 11 bases in the middle. Per germline, CDR1 MGHRA and CDR2 YSYEKL.